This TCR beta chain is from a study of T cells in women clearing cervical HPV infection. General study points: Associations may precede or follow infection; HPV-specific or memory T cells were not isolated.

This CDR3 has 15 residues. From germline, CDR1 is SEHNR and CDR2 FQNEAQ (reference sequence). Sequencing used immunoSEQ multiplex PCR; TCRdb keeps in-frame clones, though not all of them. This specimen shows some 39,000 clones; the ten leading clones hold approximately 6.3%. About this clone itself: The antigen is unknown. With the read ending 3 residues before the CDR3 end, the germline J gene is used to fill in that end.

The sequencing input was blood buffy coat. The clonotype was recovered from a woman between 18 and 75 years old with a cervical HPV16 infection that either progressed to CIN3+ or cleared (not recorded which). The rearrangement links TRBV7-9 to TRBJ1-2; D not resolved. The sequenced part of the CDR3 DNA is TGTGCCAGCAGCTTAGGGCAGGTTCTCTCCTACGAC. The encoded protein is CASSLGQVLSYD. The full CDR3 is CASSLGQVLSYDYTF.